Presented here are 14 T cell receptor beta chains from one specimen sequenced in a study of monozygotic twins with inflammatory bowel disease (dated by TCRdb to the late 2010s). Library creation used 5' RACE. Instrument used: Illumina HiSeq 2500. TCRdb reprocessed the reads into one record per CDR3 protein sequence, lacking DNA. The sample's records list about 380,000 distinct CDR3 sequences. The ten largest clones take up 2% to 3% of the sample. The source material was blood. All receptors derive from a human donor with ulcerative colitis or Crohn's disease, or a healthy co-twin of an affected twin (not recorded which).

This sequence joins TRBV5-1 and TRBJ1-4; TCRdb gives TRBD1 as the D gene, but with no DNA this cannot be confirmed. The CDR3 length is 15 residues. Germline V gene lookup returns CDR1 SGHRS and CDR2 YFSETQ. The CDR3 protein is CASSLATDPGEKLFF.

The chain recombines TRBV20-1 with TRBJ2-1. The CDR3 sequence is 11 residues long. CDR1 and CDR2 (germline): DFQATT, SNEGSKA (reference sequence). The chain's CDR3 is CSASIYNEQFF.

The gene calls are TRBV5-1 and TRBJ2-1; the D call of TRBD2 rests on TCRdb alone, since no DNA is present to check it. This CDR3 spans 19 amino acids. In germline, CDR1 is SGHRS, CDR2 YFSETQ. The CDR3 here is CASSSGDFIGRGDYNEQFF.

This rearrangement joins TRBV6-1 to TRBJ1-5; the D call from TCRdb, TRBD1, cannot be confirmed without DNA. CDR1 and CDR2 from the germline V gene are MNHNS and SASEGT. There are 15 residues in the CDR3. CDR3 loop: CASRDRDRDFQPQHF.

This chain joins TRBV20-1 and TRBJ2-4; TCRdb's D call of TRBD1 is untestable without DNA. CDR1 is DFQATT and CDR2 is SNEGSKA in the germline V gene (reference sequence). The CDR3 covers 15 residues. CDR3 sequence: CSASAGTGVKNMQYF.

The chain links TRBV2 to TRBJ2-1; TCRdb's D call, TRBD2, is unchecked because there is no DNA. The CDR3 consists of 15 residues. The germline V gene encodes CDR1 SNHLY and CDR2 FYNNEI. This CDR3 is CASNTGTGGADEQFF.

This chain links TRBV30 with TRBJ2-4; the TCRdb D gene call, TRBD1, has no DNA to confirm it. The CDR3 contains 16 residues. In germline, CDR1 is GTSNPN, CDR2 SVGIG (reference sequence). CDR3 in amino acids: CATSPGPQIAKNIQYF.

The chain couples TRBV5-1 to TRBJ2-2. This CDR3 has 16 residues. Germline values: CDR1 SGHRS, CDR2 YFSETQ. The CDR3 sequence is CASSLFDVRTAGELFF. The full variable domain, its missing parts supplied by reference TRBV5-1 and TRBJ2-2, is KAGVTQTPRYLIKTRGQQVTLSCSPISGHRSVSWYQQTPGQGLQFLFEYFSETQRNKGNFPGRFSGRQFSNSRSEMNVSTLELGDSALYLCASSLFDVRTAGELFFGEGSRLTVL.

The V and J genes are TRBV5-1 and TRBJ1-4. Per the germline V gene, CDR1 is SGHRS and CDR2 is YFSETQ. The CDR3 is made up of 15 amino acids. CDR3 in amino acids: CASSFSGATNEKLFF.

This chain uses TRBV7-2 with TRBJ1-4; checking the TCRdb D call of TRBD1 is not possible without DNA. Germline-derived CDR1 and CDR2 are SGHTA and FQGNSA. CDR3 size: 15 residues. CDR3 protein: CASSPGTLSNEKLFF.

The gene calls are TRBV5-1 and TRBJ1-6; as DNA is missing, the TRBD1 call by TCRdb cannot be tested. Per the germline V gene, CDR1 is SGHRS and CDR2 is YFSETQ. The CDR3 sequence is 16 residues long. The CDR3 here is CASSLAGQNRGSPLHF.

The V gene is TRBV4-3, the J gene TRBJ2-7. The CDR3 extends over 13 amino acids. Germline V gives CDR1 LGHNA, CDR2 YSLEER. This CDR3 is CASSQKESYEQYF.

The V and J genes are TRBV30 and TRBJ2-2. Germline V gene data show CDR1 as GTSNPN and CDR2 as SVGIG (reference sequence). The CDR3 runs to 15 residues. This CDR3 reads CAWRLQVSNTGELFF.

The CDR3 sequence is CATSDPGQGAGGQETQYF. This sequence joins TRBV24-1 and TRBJ2-5; TCRdb proposes TRBD1, but this gene call is untestable without DNA. Germline V gene lookup returns CDR1 KGHDR and CDR2 SFDVKD. The CDR3 is 18 amino acids.